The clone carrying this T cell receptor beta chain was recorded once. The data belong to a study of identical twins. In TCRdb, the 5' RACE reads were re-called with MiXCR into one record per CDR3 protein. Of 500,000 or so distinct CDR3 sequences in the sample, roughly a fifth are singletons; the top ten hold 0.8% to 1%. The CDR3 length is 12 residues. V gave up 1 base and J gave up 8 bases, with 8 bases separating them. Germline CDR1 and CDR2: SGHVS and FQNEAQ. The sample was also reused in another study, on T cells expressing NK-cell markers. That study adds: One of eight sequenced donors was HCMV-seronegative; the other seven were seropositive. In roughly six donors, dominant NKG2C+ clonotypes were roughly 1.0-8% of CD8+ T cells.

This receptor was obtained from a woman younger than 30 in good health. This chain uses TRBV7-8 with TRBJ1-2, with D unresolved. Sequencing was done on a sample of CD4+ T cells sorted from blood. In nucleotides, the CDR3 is TGTGCCAGCAGCTTAGAGGTGTGGGGCTACACCTTC. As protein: CASSLEVWGYTF.